This T cell receptor beta chain appears in the sequencing data of a study of neurological immune-mediated disorders. The T cells used for sorted libraries numbered about a million, either CD4+ or CD8+. This clonotype came up many times. Its antigen is unknown. Via MiXCR, TCRdb re-called the 5' RACE reads, giving one row per CDR3 protein. The sample contains about 30,000 distinct CDR3 sequences, approximately 5% of which appear only once. CDR1 is SEHNR and CDR2 is FQNEAQ in the germline V gene (reference sequence). J was trimmed by 4 bases and V by 5 bases; bases with no gene match: 2. The CDR3 spans 13 residues. Study-wide findings and caveats: The absence of any CDR3 amino acid sequence shared by expanded clones across subjects suggests that repertoires were private in all groups. In HTLV-1-associated myelopathy, TCR clonal expansion was greatest, and in multiple sclerosis it was least, below healthy controls.

The sequenced material came from CD4+ T cells from blood. The rearrangement uses TRBV7-9 and TRBJ2-7; 10 bases map to TRBD1. This receptor was taken from a woman aged 45-60 years in good health. The CDR3 loop reads CASSGGQGYEQYF. The CDR3 DNA follows: TGTGCCAGCAGCGGGGGACAGGGGTACGAGCAGTACTTC.